This entry is about one T cell receptor beta chain. What it recognizes is unknown. PCR involved 60 Vbeta and 13 Jbeta primers. Only in-frame clones appear in the TCRdb table, and some are missing; sequencing was by immunoSEQ multiplex PCR. The sample contains about 140,000 clones, around four fifths of which appear only once. These data belong to a study of cytomegalovirus exposure and HLA in healthy donors. Study-level points and caveats: Cytomegalovirus-associated status was assigned to some 180 TCR beta chains. HLA-A and HLA-B allele assignments for most subjects were reportedly predicted accurately using TCR beta sequences. Earlier analysis yielded a pattern in which most TCR beta V segments were productive about 90% or about 30% of the time. Sequence variants that were highly shared formed a cluster that was likely a sequencing artifact.

CDR1 and CDR2 from the germline V gene are SGHNT and YENEEA. CDR3 length: 13 residues. V lost 6 bases and J lost 6; bases outside the gene matches: 1. This chain connects TRBV11-3 to TRBJ2-2; 10 bases fit TRBD1. The sequencing input was PBMCs. This clonotype originated in a man under 40 in good health and CMV-seronegative. The CDR3, as DNA: TGTGCCAGCAGAGGACAGGGGGCCGGGGAGCTGTTTTTT. It specifies CASRGQGAGELFF.